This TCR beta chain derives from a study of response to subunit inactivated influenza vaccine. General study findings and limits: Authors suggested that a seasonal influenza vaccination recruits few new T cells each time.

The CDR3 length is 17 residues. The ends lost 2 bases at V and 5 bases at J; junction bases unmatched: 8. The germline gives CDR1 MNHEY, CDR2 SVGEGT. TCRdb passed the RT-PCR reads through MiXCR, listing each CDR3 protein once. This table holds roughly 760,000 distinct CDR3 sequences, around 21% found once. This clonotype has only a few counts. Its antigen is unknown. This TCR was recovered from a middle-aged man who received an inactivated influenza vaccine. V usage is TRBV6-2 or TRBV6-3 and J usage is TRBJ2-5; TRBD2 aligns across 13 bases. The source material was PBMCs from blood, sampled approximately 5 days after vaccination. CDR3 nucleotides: TGTGCCAGCAGTTACCCCGGACTAGCGGGAGATGGGGAGACCCAGTACTTC. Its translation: CASSYPGLAGDGETQYF.